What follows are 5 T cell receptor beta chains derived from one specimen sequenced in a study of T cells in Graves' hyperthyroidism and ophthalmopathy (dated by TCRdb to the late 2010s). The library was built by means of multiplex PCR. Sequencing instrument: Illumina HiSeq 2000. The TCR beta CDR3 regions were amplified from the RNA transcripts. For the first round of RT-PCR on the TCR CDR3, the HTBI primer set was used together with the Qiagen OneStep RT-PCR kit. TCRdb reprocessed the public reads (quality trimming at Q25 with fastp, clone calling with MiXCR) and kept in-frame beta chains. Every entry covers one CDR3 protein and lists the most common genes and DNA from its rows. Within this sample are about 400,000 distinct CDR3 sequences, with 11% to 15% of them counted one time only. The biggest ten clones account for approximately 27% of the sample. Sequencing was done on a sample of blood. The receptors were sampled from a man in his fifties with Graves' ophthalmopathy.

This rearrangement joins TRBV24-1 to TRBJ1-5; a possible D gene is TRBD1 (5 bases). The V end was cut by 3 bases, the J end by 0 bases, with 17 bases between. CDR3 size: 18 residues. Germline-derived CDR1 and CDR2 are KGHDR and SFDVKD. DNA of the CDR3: TGTGCCACCAGTGATGATGGGGGGGGGGGAGATAGCAATCAGCCCCAGCATTTT. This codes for CATSDDGGGGDSNQPQHF.

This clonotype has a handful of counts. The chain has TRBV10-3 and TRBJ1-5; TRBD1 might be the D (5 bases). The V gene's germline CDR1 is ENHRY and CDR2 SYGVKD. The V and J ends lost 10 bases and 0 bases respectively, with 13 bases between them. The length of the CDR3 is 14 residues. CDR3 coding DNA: TGTGCCACCGGCAGGGATACTAGCAATCAGCCCCAGCATTTT. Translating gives CATGRDTSNQPQHF.

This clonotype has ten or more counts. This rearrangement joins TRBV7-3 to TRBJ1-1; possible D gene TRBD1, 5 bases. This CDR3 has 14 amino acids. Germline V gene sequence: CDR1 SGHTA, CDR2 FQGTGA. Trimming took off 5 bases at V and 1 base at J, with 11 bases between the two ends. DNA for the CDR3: TGTGCCAGCAGCCCGGGGCCAGGGAACACTGAAGCTTTCTTT. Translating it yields CASSPGPGNTEAFF.

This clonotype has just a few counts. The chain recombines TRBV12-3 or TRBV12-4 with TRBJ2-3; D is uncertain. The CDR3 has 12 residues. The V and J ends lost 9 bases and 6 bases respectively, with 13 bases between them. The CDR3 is CASIGVSDTQYF. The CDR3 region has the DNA TGTGCCAGTATTGGGGTCAGTGATACGCAGTATTTT.

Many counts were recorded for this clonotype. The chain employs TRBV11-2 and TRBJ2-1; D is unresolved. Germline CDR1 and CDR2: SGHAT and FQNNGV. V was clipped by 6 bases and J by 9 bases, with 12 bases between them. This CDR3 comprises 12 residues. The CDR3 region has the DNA TGTGCCAGCAGTCATGAGGCGTTTGAGCAGTTCTTC. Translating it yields CASSHEAFEQFF. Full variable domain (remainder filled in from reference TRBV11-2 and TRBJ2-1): EAGVAQSPRYKIIEKRQSVAFWCNPISGHATLYWYQQILGQGPKLLIQFQNNGVVDDSQLPKDRFSAERLKGVDSTLKIQPAKLEDSAVYLCASSHEAFEQFFGPGTRLTVL.